This T cell receptor (beta chain) is from a study of regulatory T cells in long-lasting Graves disease. Overall study results and limits: Favored usage of TRBV28, TRBJ1-2 and TRBJ2-5 was recorded in persistent disease. The persistent group shared around 2,600 public clonotypes, more than the approximately 970 shared by new patients.

The CDR3 sequence is 12 residues long. V lost 8 bases and J lost 7, with 15 bases in between. Germline V gene sequence: CDR1 MNHEY, CDR2 SMNVEV (reference sequence). With iRepertoire HTBI primers and Arm-PCR of CDR3 regions, TCR beta libraries were built. Authors' analysis steps: Across samples, about 56 TRBV and 12 to 15 TRBJ segments were found. Via MiXCR, TCRdb re-called the multiplex PCR reads, giving one row per CDR3 protein. For this entry, the V and J calls and clone size follow TCRdb and not the study's own pipeline. This table has 400,000 to 500,000 distinct CDR3 sequences, over 15% appearing once. In the case of this clonotype: What it recognizes is unknown. A far larger clone is one base from this, pointing to a likely read error.

The sample's time point: newly diagnosed GD, antithyroid drugs for less than 3 months. PBMC RNA served as the TCR library source. A further study also used this sample, focusing on T cells in Graves' hyperthyroidism and ophthalmopathy.

The sequencing used peripheral blood mononuclear cells (PBMCs), collected at new diagnosis, from a patient treated with antithyroid drugs. The clonotype was recovered from a woman younger than 35 with Graves disease. This chain uses TRBV27 with TRBJ2-7, with D perhaps matching TRBD2 (5 bases). The CDR3 is CASGITSREQYF. Here the CDR3 DNA reads TGTGCCAGCGGGATCACTAGTCGTGAGCAGTACTTC.